Below are 32 T cell receptor beta chains sequenced from a single sample in a study of T cell responses to AZD1222 COVID-19 vaccine. TCRdb keeps only in-frame clones here, not all; method: immunoSEQ multiplex PCR. This repertoire shows around 150,000 clones, 90% found once; its top ten account for approximately 1.8%. The sample consisted of peripheral blood, taken on day 0 of AZD1222 vaccination. The receptors were sampled from an adult in good health.

The chain's CDR3 is CASSQGEEGRSSTDTQYF. In DNA, the CDR3 is TGTGCCAGCAGCCAGGGGGAGGAGGGGCGGAGTAGCACAGATACGCAGTATTTT. The V call is TRBV3-1 (or the pseudogene TRBV3-2), the J call TRBJ2-3; D perhaps matches TRBD2 (6 bases). Germline V CDR1 and CDR2: LGHDT, YNNKEL (reference sequence). Trimming shortened V by 3 bases and J by 0 bases, and 19 bases separated the two germline ends. The CDR3 has 18 residues.

This clone was seen once. This chain connects TRBV7-2 to TRBJ2-2, with TRBD1 as a possible D gene (6 bases). Germline CDR1 SGHTA, CDR2 FQGNSA. This CDR3 has 17 residues. Between the trimmed V and J ends, which lost 4 bases and 2 bases, there was a span of 17 bases. The CDR3 region has the DNA TGTGCCAGCAGCTCCCCCCGCACAGGGCGAAACACCGGGGAGCTGTTTTTT. Translation gives CASSSPRTGRNTGELFF.

The J gene is TRBJ2-7, the V gene TRBV7-9, with D unresolved. V dropped 4 bases and J dropped 2 bases, with 3 bases sitting between them. The CDR3 has 11 amino acids. The germline V gene encodes CDR1 SEHNR and CDR2 FQNEAQ (reference sequence). In DNA, the CDR3 is TGTGCCAGCAGCTCTACCTACGAGCAGTACTTC. Its translation is CASSSTYEQYF.

CDR3 in amino acids: CASSLLGSSTDTQYF. The CDR3 nucleotides read TGTGCCAGCAGCTTGCTAGGGTCTAGCACAGATACGCAGTATTTT. The genes are TRBV7-2 and TRBJ2-3; D remains unclear. Trimming removed 3 bases from V and 0 bases from J, with 10 bases in between. Per the germline V gene, CDR1 is SGHTA and CDR2 is FQGNSA. The CDR3 has 15 residues.

This chain joins TRBV7-2 and TRBJ1-4, with D unresolved. Trimming removed 3 bases at V and 0 bases at J, with 5 bases between. CDR1 SGHTA and CDR2 FQGNSA come from the germline V gene. The CDR3 is made up of 14 amino acids. The CDR3 here is CASSFGATNEKLFF. CDR3 sequence (DNA): TGTGCCAGCAGCTTCGGTGCAACTAATGAAAAACTGTTTTTT.

The chain is built from TRBV28 and TRBJ1-2; TRBD1 is a possible D gene (5 bases). In germline, CDR1 is MDHEN, CDR2 SYDVKM. V lost 6 bases to trimming and J lost 5 bases, with 28 bases between them. The CDR3 consists of 18 residues. CDR3: CASSPDLRQNILKYGYTF. CDR3 nucleotides: TGTGCCAGCAGCCCCGACCTCCGACAGAACATCCTCAAGTATGGCTACACCTTC.

With respect to this clone: In the same sample, other DNA sequences code for this CDR3. The J gene is TRBJ2-1, the V gene TRBV7-2, with D uncertain. CDR1 and CDR2 from the germline V gene are SGHTA and FQGNSA. Trimming pared 0 bases from V and 1 base from J, leaving 7 bases between. The CDR3 spans 15 residues. This chain's CDR3 is CASSLAVGSYNEQFF. In nucleotides, the CDR3 is TGTGCCAGCAGCTTAGCGGTGGGATCCTACAATGAGCAGTTCTTC.

This chain uses TRBV6-1 with TRBJ1-2; a weak D match, TRBD1 (5 bases). CDR3 length: 13 amino acids. The V end was cut by 3 bases, the J end by 3 bases, with 8 bases between. Germline-derived CDR1 and CDR2 are MNHNS and SASEGT. The CDR3 DNA follows: TGTGCCAGCAGTGAGGGGGAGTACTATGGCTACACCTTC. It is translated as CASSEGEYYGYTF.

The gene calls are TRBV4-1 and TRBJ1-1, with TRBD1 matching over 9 bases. J gave up 0 bases and V 4 bases, and 3 bases lay outside the gene matches. The CDR3 is 15 amino acids. Germline assignment: CDR1 MGHRA and CDR2 YSYEKL. Here the CDR3 DNA reads TGCGCCAGCAGCCCCCGGACAGGGGTGAACACTGAAGCTTTCTTT. Its translation: CASSPRTGVNTEAFF.

The gene calls are TRBV7-9 and TRBJ1-1; D possibly corresponds to TRBD1 (5 bases). The V gene's germline CDR1 is SEHNR and CDR2 FQNEAQ (reference sequence). The CDR3 length is 14 residues. The germline V and J ends were trimmed by 0 bases and 2 bases, with 7 bases remaining between them. CDR3 region: CASSLAGRNTEAFF. CDR3 nucleotides: TGTGCCAGCAGCTTAGCGGGGCGCAACACTGAAGCTTTCTTT.

The V gene is TRBV7-3, the J gene TRBJ2-3; no clear D gene. Between the trimmed V and J ends, which lost 0 bases and 5 bases, there was a span of 0 bases. The CDR3 covers 11 residues. Germline V gene lookup returns CDR1 SGHTA and CDR2 FQGTGA. CDR3 amino acids: CASSLTDTQYF. DNA for the CDR3: TGTGCCAGCAGCTTAACAGATACGCAGTATTTT.

This rearrangement joins TRBV4-3 to TRBJ2-2; 8 nucleotides line up with TRBD1. This CDR3 contains 15 residues. CDR1 is LGHNA, CDR2 YSLEER, per germline. V was pared by 2 bases and J by 2 bases, with 1 base of the junction left unmatched. The CDR3 loop reads CASSQTGGNTGELFF. For the CDR3, the DNA is TGCGCCAGCAGCCAAACAGGGGGTAACACCGGGGAGCTGTTTTTT.

The chain has TRBV6-2 or TRBV6-3 and TRBJ2-5; D gene ambiguous. From germline, CDR1 is MNHEY and CDR2 SVGEGT. V was trimmed by 5 bases and J by 2 bases, leaving 9 bases between them. CDR3 length equals 13 residues. The CDR3 reads CASSLQLQETQYF. DNA for the CDR3: TGTGCCAGCAGTCTTCAGTTACAAGAGACCCAGTACTTC.

The chain combines TRBV4-3 with TRBJ2-3; 9 bases fit TRBD1. The V and J ends lost 1 base and 3 bases, in that order; junction bases with no gene match: 2. This CDR3 contains 15 residues. Germline V gives CDR1 LGHNA, CDR2 YSLEER. This CDR3 is CASSQGQGGTDTQYF. The CDR3 nucleotides are TGCGCCAGCAGCCAAGGACAGGGGGGAACAGATACGCAGTATTTT.

V and J are TRBV5-6 and TRBJ1-3; D remains unclear. This CDR3 contains 16 residues. Trimming removed 1 base from V and 4 bases from J, with 15 bases in between. Germline assignment: CDR1 SGHDT and CDR2 YYEEEE. CDR3: CASSLRSGTFGNTIYF. DNA for the CDR3: TGTGCCAGCAGCTTGCGTTCGGGTACCTTCGGAAACACCATATATTTT.

Only a few counts were recorded for this clone. Within the sample, other DNA sequences also encode this same CDR3. The V and J genes are TRBV19 and TRBJ1-1; weak D call: TRBD1 (6 bases). The CDR3 totals 13 residues. Germline-derived CDR1 and CDR2 are LNHDA and SQIVND (reference sequence). V dropped 5 bases and J dropped 2 bases, with 9 bases sitting between them. The CDR3, as DNA: TGTGCCAGTAGTGACAGGACTAACACTGAAGCTTTCTTT. Its translation is CASSDRTNTEAFF.

This sequence joins TRBV28 and TRBJ1-1, with no clear D. The CDR3 runs 12 residues. V was trimmed by 2 bases and J by 10 bases, leaving 11 bases between them. Germline CDR1 is MDHEN and CDR2 is SYDVKM. In nucleotides, the CDR3 is TGTGCCAGCAGTTTAACCCCATGGCCAGCTTTCTTT. Residues: CASSLTPWPAFF. The full variable domain, completed using reference TRBV28 and TRBJ1-1, is DVKVTQSSRYLVKRTGEKVFLECVQDMDHENMFWYRQDPGLGLRLIYFSYDVKMKEKGDIPEGYSVSREKKERFSLILESASTNQTSMYLCASSLTPWPAFFGQGTRLTVV.

This chain uses TRBV28 with TRBJ2-7, with TRBD1 matching over 9 bases. Germline V lookup: CDR1 MDHEN, CDR2 SYDVKM. The CDR3 length is 13 residues. Trimming removed 10 bases from V and 2 bases from J; junction bases left unmatched: 6. CDR3 DNA: TGTGCCATTCGGGACAGGGATGCCTACGAGCAGTACTTC. It is translated as CAIRDRDAYEQYF.

The chain links TRBV24-1 to TRBJ1-2; TRBD1 aligns across 8 bases. V was pared by 3 bases and J by 4 bases, with 6 bases of the junction left unmatched. Germline values: CDR1 KGHDR, CDR2 SFDVKD. The CDR3 is made up of 15 amino acids. CDR3 in amino acids: CATSDADRVGYGYTF. The CDR3 DNA reads TGTGCCACCAGTGATGCGGACAGGGTGGGCTATGGCTACACCTTC.

The chain joins TRBV30 to TRBJ1-2; 8 nucleotides agree with TRBD1. The trim removed 0 bases at V and 6 bases at J, leaving 3 bases unmatched. Germline lookup yields CDR1 GTSNPN and CDR2 SVGIG (reference sequence). The CDR3 consists of 13 residues. CDR3 in amino acids: CAWSVGRGHGYTF. CDR3 sequence (DNA): TGTGCCTGGAGTGTAGGCAGGGGGCATGGCTACACCTTC.

CDR3 region: CASSFQGMKPQHF. The CDR3 DNA reads as TGTGCCAGCAGCTTCCAGGGTATGAAGCCCCAGCATTTT. This chain uses TRBV7-8 with TRBJ1-5; D might be TRBD1 (5 bases). This CDR3 region has 13 residues. From germline, CDR1 is SGHVS and CDR2 FQNEAQ. Between the trimmed V and J ends, which lost 3 bases and 8 bases, there was a span of 11 bases.

With respect to this clone: This sample includes further DNA sequences coding for the same CDR3. The rearrangement links TRBV5-1 to TRBJ2-5, with 7 positions matching TRBD1. The ends lost 2 bases at V and 2 bases at J; junction bases unmatched: 3. The CDR3 spans 14 residues. The germline V gene has CDR1 SGHRS and CDR2 YFSETQ. CDR3 residues: CASSLGTAQETQYF. For the CDR3, the DNA is TGCGCCAGCAGCTTAGGGACAGCTCAAGAGACCCAGTACTTC.

The CDR3 DNA is TGTGCCAGCAGTTGGGGGCTTAACTATGGCTACACCTTC. Protein product: CASSWGLNYGYTF. The chain uses TRBV27 and TRBJ1-2; weak D call: TRBD1 (6 bases). The germline CDR1 and CDR2 sequences are MNHEY and SMNVEV (reference sequence). Trimming stripped 4 bases from V and 1 base from J, with 7 bases between. The CDR3 loop spans 13 amino acids.

The rearrangement uses TRBV2 and TRBJ2-6; D tentatively reads TRBD1 or TRBD2 (5 bases each). Germline V gene data show CDR1 as SNHLY and CDR2 as FYNNEI. The V end was cut by 10 bases, the J end by 1 base, with 17 bases between. The CDR3 has 16 amino acids. The CDR3 spells CATYWGWGSGANVLTF. CDR3 DNA: TGTGCCACCTACTGGGGGTGGGGATCTGGGGCCAACGTCCTGACTTTC.

J is TRBJ2-3 and V is TRBV7-3; 12 nucleotides line up with TRBD2. Trimming cost V 4 bases and J 8 bases; bases outside gene matches: 7. The length of the CDR3 is 15 residues. The germline V gene encodes CDR1 SGHTA and CDR2 FQGTGA. CDR3 sequence: CASSSSGGAGVTQYF. The CDR3 region has the DNA TGTGCCAGCAGCTCTAGCGGGGGGGCCGGGGTTACGCAGTATTTT. Full variable domain (remainder filled in from reference TRBV7-3 and TRBJ2-3): GAGVSQTPSNKVTEKGKYVELRCDPISGHTALYWYRQSLGQGPEFLIYFQGTGAADDSGLPNDRFFAVRPEGSVSTLKIQRTERGDSAVYLCASSSSGGAGVTQYFGPGTRLTVL.

J is TRBJ1-5 and V is TRBV30; D uncertain. Per the germline V gene, CDR1 is GTSNPN and CDR2 is SVGIG (reference sequence). V was pared by 5 bases and J by 9 bases, with 11 bases between. The CDR3 has 11 amino acids. The CDR3: CAWGEEGPQHF. As DNA, the CDR3 is TGTGCCTGGGGAGAGGAGGGGCCCCAGCATTTT.

The chain has TRBV18 and TRBJ1-6, with 7 bases fitting TRBD1. With V trimmed by 1 base and J by 5 bases, 5 bases remained unmatched. Germline V gives CDR1 KGHSH, CDR2 LQKENI. This CDR3 contains 16 residues. The CDR3 bases are TGTGCCAGCTCACCACAGGGGGCTGGGAATAATTCACCCCTCCACTTT. It translates to CASSPQGAGNNSPLHF.

V is TRBV7-3 and J is TRBJ2-3, with a weak D call TRBD2 (7 bases). The CDR3 has 15 amino acids. Germline values: CDR1 SGHTA, CDR2 FQGTGA. V shed 1 base and J shed 6 bases, with 14 bases lying between them. The CDR3 sequence: CASSLNGLGGDTQYF. The CDR3 nucleotides are TGTGCCAGCAGCTTAAACGGACTAGGGGGGGATACGCAGTATTTT.

The genes are TRBV5-1 and TRBJ1-2, with 10 bases fitting TRBD1. The CDR3 extends over 17 amino acids. Germline CDR1 reads SGHRS; CDR2 reads YFSETQ. V dropped 6 bases and J dropped 5; count of bases not matched to a gene: 16. CDR3 DNA sequence: TGCGCCAGCACCTCGGCGACAGGGGGCCCTATAGGGTATGGCTACACCTTC. Its translation is CASTSATGGPIGYGYTF.

This chain uses TRBV4-1 with TRBJ1-2; 10 bases fit TRBD1. The CDR3 has 16 amino acids. V gave up 1 base and J gave up 7 bases; unmatched junction bases: 9. The germline V gene has CDR1 MGHRA and CDR2 YSYEKL. Here the CDR3 DNA reads TGCGCCAGCAGCCAAGCCGTGCCGGGACAGGGGTTTGGCTACACCTTC. Protein sequence: CASSQAVPGQGFGYTF.

The genes are TRBV27 and TRBJ2-2; unclear D gene. The CDR3 extends over 15 amino acids. V was clipped by 0 bases and J by 2 bases, with 7 bases between them. Germline V gene sequence: CDR1 MNHEY, CDR2 SMNVEV (reference sequence). This CDR3 reads CASSLSRSNTGELFF. The CDR3 DNA reads as TGTGCCAGCAGTTTATCCAGGTCCAACACCGGGGAGCTGTTTTTT.

Points on this clone: One end of the junction is discordant with germline, which a read error may explain. This sample also contains other DNA sequences that code for the same CDR3. This chain uses TRBV3-1 (or the pseudogene TRBV3-2) with TRBJ1-2, with unresolved D. The CDR3 contains 13 residues. In germline, CDR1 is LGHDT, CDR2 YNNKEL (reference sequence). As DNA, the CDR3 is TGTGCCAGCAGCCATGGACCGAACTATGGTTACACCTTC. Amino acid sequence: CASSHGPNYGYTF.